This T cell receptor beta chain comes out of a study of OX40 agonist ivuxolimab in advanced cancers. Method: immunoSEQ multiplex PCR; TCRdb's copy keeps in-frame clones and lacks some. The table has under 80,000 clones, approximately 89% seen once; the top ten hold 0.6% to 0.8%. This CDR3 spans 15 amino acids. Germline V gene data show CDR1 as MGHRA and CDR2 as YSYEKL. V shed 1 base, J shed 5 bases, and the junction held 6 bases outside the gene matches. Sequencing used CD4+ or CD8+ T cells sorted from blood, obtained in a trial of the OX40 agonist ivuxolimab. The rearrangement joins TRBV4-1 to TRBJ1-1, with TRBD1 matching 8 bases. The clonotype comes from an adult with an advanced solid tumor such as melanoma, head and neck, liver or kidney cancer. CDR3 DNA sequence: TGCGCCAGCAGCCAAGGGACAGGGCAGAGGACTGAAGCTTTCTTT. This gives the protein CASSQGTGQRTEAFF.